The rows below give T cell receptor beta chains drawn from one sample of a study of OX40 agonist ivuxolimab in advanced cancers. Only in-frame clones appear in the TCRdb table, and some are missing; sequencing was by immunoSEQ multiplex PCR. The table has roughly 16,000 clones, 75% to 90% seen once. Material: CD4+ or CD8+ T cells sorted from blood, obtained in a trial of the OX40 agonist ivuxolimab. These receptors all stem from an adult with an advanced solid tumor such as melanoma, head and neck, liver or kidney cancer. Each CDR3 is given with its conserved first and last residue. D genes are given only for firm matches. The listing skips clone size in some rows; elsewhere it reads once, few, many or a size class.

>TRBV4-3|TRBD2|TRBJ2-1|.
CASSQSGTSGYNEQFF
TGCGCCAGCAGCCAATCCGGGACTAGCGGCTACAATGAGCAGTTCTTC
>TRBV27|.|TRBJ1-1|.
CASRVDMNGEDTEAFF
TGTGCCAGCAGAGTAGACATGAATGGGGAGGACACTGAAGCTTTCTTT
>TRBV5-4|.|TRBJ1-5|.
CASSPGPTNQPQHF
TGTGCCAGCAGCCCGGGACCGACAAATCAGCCCCAGCATTTT
>TRBV7-8|.|TRBJ2-7|.
CASSLALVDASYEQYF
TGTGCCAGCAGCTTAGCCTTAGTGGACGCCTCCTACGAGCAGTACTTC
>TRBV11-2|TRBD1|TRBJ1-1|.
CASSLRDRAPLNTEAFF
TGTGCCAGCAGCTTACGGGACAGGGCCCCGTTGAACACTGAAGCTTTCTTT
>TRBV5-1|.|TRBJ2-7|few
CASSLPTVLYEQYF
TGCGCCAGCAGCCTACCGACTGTCCTCTACGAGCAGTACTTC
>TRBV10-3|.|TRBJ2-7|once
CAISAPGLGSYEQYF
TGTGCCATCAGTGCCCCGGGTTTAGGCTCCTACGAGCAGTACTTC
>TRBV5-4|TRBD1|TRBJ1-2|.
CASSQGANNYGYTF
TGTGCCAGCAGCCAGGGGGCAAATAACTATGGCTACACCTTC
>TRBV10-3|TRBD1|TRBJ2-5|.
CAISGNRQGETQYF
TGTGCCATCTCGGGGAATCGACAGGGGGAGACCCAGTACTTC
>TRBV5-4|.|TRBJ2-3|.
CASSRKTGGGVDTQYF
TGTGCCAGCAGCCGTAAAACAGGGGGAGGGGTAGATACGCAGTATTTT
>TRBV29-1|.|TRBJ2-1|.
CSVVGVSSYNEQFF
TGCAGCGTTGTTGGGGTGAGCTCCTACAATGAGCAGTTCTTC
>TRBV7-2|TRBD2|TRBJ2-6|.
CASSLDPSGSDGANVLTF
TGTGCCAGCAGCTTAGACCCTAGCGGGAGTGACGGGGCCAACGTCCTGACTTTC
>TRBV30|.|TRBJ1-1|.
CAWSLLAEAFF
TGTGCCTGGAGCCTACTCGCTGAAGCTTTCTTT
>TRBV27|TRBD2|TRBJ2-7|.
CASSLTREHDEQYF
TGTGCCAGCAGTTTGACGCGGGAGCACGACGAGCAGTACTTC
>TRBV19|.|TRBJ2-5|once
CASKQLEAGTETQYF
TGTGCCAGTAAACAATTAGAAGCAGGGACAGAGACCCAGTACTTC
>TRBV5-1|TRBD2|TRBJ2-1|.
CASSLDPSGRGEQFF
TGCGCCAGCAGCTTGGATCCTAGCGGGAGAGGTGAGCAGTTCTTC
>TRBV7-9|.|TRBJ1-1|.
CASKTNAGVVAFF
TGTGCCAGCAAAACGAACGCAGGGGTCGTGGCTTTCTTT
>TRBV1|.|TRBJ2-1|once
CTSSQSCGEQFF
TGCACCAGCAGCCAAAGTTGCGGTGAGCAGTTCTTC
>TRBV4-3|TRBD1|TRBJ2-7|few
CASSPVQGAYEQYF
TGCGCCAGCAGCCCCGTTCAGGGGGCCTACGAGCAGTACTTC
>TRBV18|.|TRBJ2-5|few
CASSPPGETQYF
TGTGCCAGCTCACCACCAGGGGAGACCCAGTACTTC
>TRBV7-8|.|TRBJ2-7|.
CASTEGGEQYF
TGTGCCAGCACCGAAGGGGGGGAGCAGTACTTC
>TRBV7-2|.|TRBJ2-1|.
CASSVSNEQFF
TGTGCCAGCAGCGTCTCCAATGAGCAGTTCTTC
>TRBV30|TRBD1|TRBJ1-5|.
CAWDRGVGQPQHF
TGTGCCTGGGACAGGGGGGTCGGTCAGCCCCAGCATTTT
>TRBV19|.|TRBJ1-5|few
CASSTWTRGQPQHF
TGTGCCAGTAGTACCTGGACCAGGGGCCAGCCCCAGCATTTT
>TRBV12-5|.|TRBJ1-3|.
CASGSGGGNTIYF
TGTGCTAGTGGTTCTGGTGGGGGAAACACCATATATTTT
>TRBV30|TRBD2|TRBJ2-5|.
CAWSGGGGTQYF
TGTGCCTGGAGTGGGGGGGGAGGGACCCAGTACTTC
>TRBV28|.|TRBJ2-5|.
CASSLSPNGRRTQYF
TGTGCCAGCAGTTTGTCGCCAAACGGGCGGAGGACCCAGTACTTC
>TRBV7-2|TRBD2|TRBJ2-3|.
CASSPSSGRPDAQYF
TGTGCCAGCAGCCCCTCTAGCGGGAGGCCAGATGCGCAGTATTTT